Given below is one T cell receptor beta chain in context. The antigen is not known. Trimming left V 2 bases short and J 4 bases short, with 12 bases between. Germline values: CDR1 SGDLS, CDR2 YYNGEE. The CDR3 covers 14 residues. The sample is drawn from a study of T cell responses to AZD1222 COVID-19 vaccine. Sequenced by immunoSEQ multiplex PCR; TCRdb stores in-frame clones only, minus some. The sample lists about 84,000 clones, approximately 83% occurring once. Study-wide points: After two AZD1222 doses, spike-specific TCR breadth and depth rose versus day 0. Baseline serostatus was positive in only a handful of AZD1222 recipients.

Samples with a second dose at about 4 or about 12 weeks were pooled together. The chain combines TRBV9 with TRBJ2-5; D is perhaps TRBD1 or TRBD2 (5 bases each). The sequence was obtained from an adult who received the AZD1222 COVID-19 vaccine. This material consisted of peripheral blood, taken 28 days after the second AZD1222 dose. CDR3 sequence: CASSVGVKGETQYF. The CDR3, as DNA: TGTGCCAGCAGCGTGGGGGTAAAGGGAGAGACCCAGTACTTC.